These 6 T cell receptor beta chains were all obtained from the same sample, sequenced in a study of blood T cell repertoires in COVID-19. Using immunoSEQ multiplex PCR, the repertoire was profiled, and TCRdb retains in-frame clones only, with some absent. Among about 120,000 clones listed, roughly 81% were seen once. The specimen sequenced was peripheral blood. Receptor source: a human donor in a cohort sampled during active COVID-19.

The rearrangement links TRBV4-1 to TRBJ1-6; TRBD1 agrees at 7 bases. The CDR3 loop spans 16 amino acids. The germline V gene encodes CDR1 MGHRA and CDR2 YSYEKL. V trimming: 0 bases; J trimming: 7 bases; junction bases outside the gene matches: 6. The CDR3 loop reads CASSQEGGRVNSPLHF. The DNA for the CDR3 is TGCGCCAGCAGCCAAGAAGGGGGCAGGGTCAATTCACCCCTCCACTTT.

This chain connects TRBV28 to TRBJ2-1; D is possibly TRBD1 (5 bases). Germline CDR1 MDHEN, CDR2 SYDVKM. Trimming shortened V by 5 bases and J by 0 bases, and 8 bases separated the two germline ends. This CDR3 has 14 residues. The CDR3 region has the DNA TGTGCCAGCAGTCAGGGTTCCTCCTACAATGAGCAGTTCTTC. As protein: CASSQGSSYNEQFF.

This clone has a single count. J is TRBJ2-5 and V is TRBV7-3; 11 bases agree with TRBD2. Germline trimming cut 3 bases from V and 5 bases from J; bases unmatched to any gene: 5. The CDR3 is 15 amino acids. Germline V gene data show CDR1 as SGHTA and CDR2 as FQGTGA. The CDR3 bases are TGTGCCAGCAGCTTTAGCGGGGGGGCCAGGGAGACCCAGTACTTC. Translation gives CASSFSGGARETQYF.

The rearrangement uses TRBV5-1 and TRBJ1-6, with D uncertain. This CDR3 is 16 amino acids long. V lost 0 bases and J lost 9, with 16 bases in between. Germline V gene sequence: CDR1 SGHRS, CDR2 YFSETQ. The CDR3: CASSLALGGGSSPLHF. The CDR3 DNA sequence: TGCGCCAGCAGCTTGGCCTTAGGCGGCGGGAGTTCACCCCTCCACTTT.

The chain is built from TRBV25-1 and TRBJ2-1; unclear D gene. CDR1 MGHDK and CDR2 SYGVNS come from the germline V gene. V was pared by 6 bases and J by 2 bases, with 23 bases between. CDR3 length equals 18 residues. The CDR3: CASSEARPATSAYNEQFF. CDR3 coding DNA: TGTGCCAGCAGCGAGGCGCGGCCCGCCACGTCCGCCTACAATGAGCAGTTCTTC. Looking up the rest from reference TRBV25-1 and TRBJ2-1 gives the full variable domain: EADIYQTPRYLVIGTGKKITLECSQTMGHDKMYWYQQDPGMELHLIHYSYGVNSTEKGDLSSESTVSRIRTEHFPLTLESARPSHTSQYLCASSEARPATSAYNEQFFGPGTRLTVL.

The V and J genes are TRBV6-4 and TRBJ2-2, with 9 bases matching TRBD2. The CDR3 spans 15 residues. CDR1 MRHNA and CDR2 SNTAGT come from the germline V gene. J lost 5 bases, V lost 10 bases, and 11 bases had no gene match. The CDR3, as DNA: TGTGCCACCTCGCGCGGGAGGGCCAATACCGGGGAGCTGTTTTTT. The encoded protein is CATSRGRANTGELFF.